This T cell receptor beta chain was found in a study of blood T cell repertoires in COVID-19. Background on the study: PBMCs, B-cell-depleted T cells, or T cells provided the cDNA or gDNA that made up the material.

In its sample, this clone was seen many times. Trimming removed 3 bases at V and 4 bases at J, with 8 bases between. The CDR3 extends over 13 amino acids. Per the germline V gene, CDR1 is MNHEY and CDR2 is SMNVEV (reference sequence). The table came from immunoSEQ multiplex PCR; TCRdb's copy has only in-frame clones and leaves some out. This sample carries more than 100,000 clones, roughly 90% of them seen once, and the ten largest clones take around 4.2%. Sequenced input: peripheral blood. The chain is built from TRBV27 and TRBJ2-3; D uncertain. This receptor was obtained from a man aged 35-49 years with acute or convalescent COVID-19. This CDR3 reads CASSFSPADTQYF. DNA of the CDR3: TGTGCCAGCAGTTTTTCGCCAGCAGATACGCAGTATTTT.